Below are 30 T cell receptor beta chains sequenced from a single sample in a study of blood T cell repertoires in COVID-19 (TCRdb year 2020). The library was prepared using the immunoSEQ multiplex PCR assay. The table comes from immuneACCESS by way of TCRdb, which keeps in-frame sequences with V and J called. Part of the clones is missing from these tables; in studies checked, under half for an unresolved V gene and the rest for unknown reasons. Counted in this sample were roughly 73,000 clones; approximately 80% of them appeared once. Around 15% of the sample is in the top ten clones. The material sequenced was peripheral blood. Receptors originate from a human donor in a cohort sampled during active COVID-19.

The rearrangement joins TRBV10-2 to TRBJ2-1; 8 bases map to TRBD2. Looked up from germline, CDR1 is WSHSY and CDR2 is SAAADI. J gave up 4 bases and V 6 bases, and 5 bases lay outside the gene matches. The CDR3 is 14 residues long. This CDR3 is CASRASGSYNEQFF. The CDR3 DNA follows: TGCGCCAGCAGGGCTAGCGGGTCATACAATGAGCAGTTCTTC.

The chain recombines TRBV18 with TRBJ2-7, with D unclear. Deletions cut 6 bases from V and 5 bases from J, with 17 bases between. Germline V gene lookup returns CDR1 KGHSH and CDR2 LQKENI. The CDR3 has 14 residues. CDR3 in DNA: TGTGCCAGCTCCCCCAACTATATATATGACGAGCAGTACTTC. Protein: CASSPNYIYDEQYF.

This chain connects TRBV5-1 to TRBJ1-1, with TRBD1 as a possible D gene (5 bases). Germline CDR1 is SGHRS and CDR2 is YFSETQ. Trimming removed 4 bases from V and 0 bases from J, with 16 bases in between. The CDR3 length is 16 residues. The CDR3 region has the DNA TGCGCCAGCAGCCCATCACCGATGGGGCTGAACACTGAAGCTTTCTTT. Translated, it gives CASSPSPMGLNTEAFF.

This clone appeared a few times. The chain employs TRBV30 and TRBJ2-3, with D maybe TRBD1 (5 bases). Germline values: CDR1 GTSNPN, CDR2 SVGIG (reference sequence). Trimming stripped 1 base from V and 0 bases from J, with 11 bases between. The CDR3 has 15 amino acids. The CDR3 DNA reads TGTGCCTGGAGTGCCCGAAGACAGAGCACAGATACGCAGTATTTT. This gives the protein CAWSARRQSTDTQYF. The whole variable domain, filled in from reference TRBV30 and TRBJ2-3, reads SQTIHQWPATLVQPVGSPLSLECTVEGTSNPNLYWYRQAAGRGLQLLFYSVGIGQISSEVPQNLSASRPQDRQFILSSKKLLLSDSGFYLCAWSARRQSTDTQYFGPGTRLTVL.

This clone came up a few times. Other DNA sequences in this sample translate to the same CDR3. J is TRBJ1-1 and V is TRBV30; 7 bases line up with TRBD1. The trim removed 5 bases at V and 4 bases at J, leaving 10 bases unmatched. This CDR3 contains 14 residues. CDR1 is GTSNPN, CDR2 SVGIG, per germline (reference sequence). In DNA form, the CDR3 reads TGTGCCTGGTCCAAGGGGGCGCGGGGCACTGAAGCTTTCTTT. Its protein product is CAWSKGARGTEAFF.

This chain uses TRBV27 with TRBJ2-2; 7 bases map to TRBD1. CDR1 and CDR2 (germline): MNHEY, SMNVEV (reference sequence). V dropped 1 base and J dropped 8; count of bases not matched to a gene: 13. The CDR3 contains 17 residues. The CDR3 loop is CASSLFGQASEAGELFF. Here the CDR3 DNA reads TGTGCCAGCAGTTTATTCGGACAGGCCTCTGAGGCTGGGGAGCTGTTTTTT.

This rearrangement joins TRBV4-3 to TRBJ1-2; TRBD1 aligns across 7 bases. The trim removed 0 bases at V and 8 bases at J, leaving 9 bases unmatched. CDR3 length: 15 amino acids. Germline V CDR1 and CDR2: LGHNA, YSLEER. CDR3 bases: TGCGCCAGCAGCCAAGATACCACAGGGGCCAAGGGCTACACCTTC. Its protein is CASSQDTTGAKGYTF.

CDR3 sequence reads: CASSTRPTSESSYNEQFF. The DNA for the CDR3 is TGTGCCAGCAGCACCCGACCCACTAGCGAGAGCTCCTACAATGAGCAGTTCTTC. This chain connects TRBV12-1 to TRBJ2-1; the table's TRBD2 call for D was not verified on the DNA. TRBV12-1 is listed as a pseudogene. The CDR3 extends over 18 amino acids.

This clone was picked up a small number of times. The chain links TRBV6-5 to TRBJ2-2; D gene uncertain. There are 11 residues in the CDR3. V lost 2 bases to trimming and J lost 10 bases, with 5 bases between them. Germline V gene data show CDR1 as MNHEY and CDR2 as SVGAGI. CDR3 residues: CASSYLVELFF. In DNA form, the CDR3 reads TGTGCCAGCAGTTACCTCGTGGAGCTGTTTTTT.

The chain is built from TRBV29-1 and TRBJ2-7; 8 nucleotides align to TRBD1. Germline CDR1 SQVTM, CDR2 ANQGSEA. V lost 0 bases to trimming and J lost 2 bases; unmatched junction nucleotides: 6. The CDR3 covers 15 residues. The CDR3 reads CSVEDLETGAYEQYF. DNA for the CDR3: TGCAGCGTTGAAGATCTTGAGACAGGGGCCTACGAGCAGTACTTC.

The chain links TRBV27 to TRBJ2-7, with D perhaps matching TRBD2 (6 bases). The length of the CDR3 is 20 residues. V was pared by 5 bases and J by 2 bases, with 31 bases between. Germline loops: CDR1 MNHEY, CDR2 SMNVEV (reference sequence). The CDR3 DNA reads TGTGCCAGCAGTGACCTAAAAGGGACTTCGACACCGGATGGAACCTACGAGCAGTACTTC. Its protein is CASSDLKGTSTPDGTYEQYF.

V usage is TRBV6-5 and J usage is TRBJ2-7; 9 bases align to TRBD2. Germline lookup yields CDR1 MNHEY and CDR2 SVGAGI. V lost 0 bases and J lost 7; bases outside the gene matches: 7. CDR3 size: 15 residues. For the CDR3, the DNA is TGTGCCAGCAGTTACTCACGGCGGCGGGAGGGTGAGCAGTACTTC. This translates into CASSYSRRREGEQYF.

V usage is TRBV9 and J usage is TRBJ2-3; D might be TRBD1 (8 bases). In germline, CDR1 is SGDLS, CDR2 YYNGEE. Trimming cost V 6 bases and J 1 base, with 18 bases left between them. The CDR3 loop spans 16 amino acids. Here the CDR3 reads CASTDRTGGGTDTQYF. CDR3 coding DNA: TGTGCCAGCACCGACCGAACAGGGGGGGGCACAGATACGCAGTATTTT.

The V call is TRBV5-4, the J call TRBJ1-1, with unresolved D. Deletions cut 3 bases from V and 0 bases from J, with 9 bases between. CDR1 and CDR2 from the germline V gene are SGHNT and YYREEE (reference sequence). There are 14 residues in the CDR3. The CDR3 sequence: CASSSVLMNTEAFF. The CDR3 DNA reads TGTGCCAGCAGCTCGGTCTTAATGAACACTGAAGCTTTCTTT. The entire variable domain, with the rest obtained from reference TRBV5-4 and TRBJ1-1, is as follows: ETGVTQSPTHLIKTRGQQVTLRCSSQSGHNTVSWYQQALGQGPQFIFQYYREEENGRGNFPPRFSGLQFPNYSSELNVNALELDDSALYLCASSSVLMNTEAFFGQGTRLTVV.

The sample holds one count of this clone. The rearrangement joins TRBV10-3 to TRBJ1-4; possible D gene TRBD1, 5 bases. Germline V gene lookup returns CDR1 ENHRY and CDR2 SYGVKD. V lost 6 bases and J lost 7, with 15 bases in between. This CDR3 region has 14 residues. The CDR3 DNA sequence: TGTGCCATCAGAGACAGCGGAGGGATTGAAAAACTGTTTTTT. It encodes CAIRDSGGIEKLFF.

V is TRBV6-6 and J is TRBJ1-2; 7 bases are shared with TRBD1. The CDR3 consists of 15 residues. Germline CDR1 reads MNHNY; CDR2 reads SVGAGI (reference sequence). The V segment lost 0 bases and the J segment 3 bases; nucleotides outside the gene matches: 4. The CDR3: CASSYSRGGDYGYTF. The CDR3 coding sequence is TGTGCCAGCAGTTACTCGAGAGGGGGCGACTATGGCTACACCTTC.

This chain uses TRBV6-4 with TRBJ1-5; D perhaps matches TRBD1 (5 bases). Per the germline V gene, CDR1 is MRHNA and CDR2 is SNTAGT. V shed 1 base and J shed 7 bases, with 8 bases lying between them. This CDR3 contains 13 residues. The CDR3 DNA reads TGTGCCAGCAGTGACTTTCAGGGACAGCCCCAGCATTTT. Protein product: CASSDFQGQPQHF.

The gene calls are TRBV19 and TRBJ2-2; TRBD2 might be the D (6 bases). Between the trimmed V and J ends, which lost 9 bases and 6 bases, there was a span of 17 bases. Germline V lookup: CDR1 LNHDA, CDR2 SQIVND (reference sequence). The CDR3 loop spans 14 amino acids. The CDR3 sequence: CASKIGGEAGELFF. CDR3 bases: TGTGCCAGCAAAATTGGAGGGGAGGCCGGGGAGCTGTTTTTT.

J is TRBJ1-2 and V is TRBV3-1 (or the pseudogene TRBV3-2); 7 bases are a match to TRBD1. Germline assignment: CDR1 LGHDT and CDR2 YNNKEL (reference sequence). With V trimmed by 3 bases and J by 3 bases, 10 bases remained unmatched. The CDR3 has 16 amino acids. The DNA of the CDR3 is TGTGCCAGCAGCCAGTCGCAGGGGGTAGGGGACTATGGCTACACCTTC. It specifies CASSQSQGVGDYGYTF.

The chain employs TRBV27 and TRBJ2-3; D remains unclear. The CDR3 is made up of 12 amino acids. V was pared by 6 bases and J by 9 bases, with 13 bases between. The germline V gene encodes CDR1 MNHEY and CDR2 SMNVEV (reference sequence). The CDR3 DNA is TGTGCCAGCAGCCCCTACCCCGAAACGCAGTATTTT. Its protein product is CASSPYPETQYF.

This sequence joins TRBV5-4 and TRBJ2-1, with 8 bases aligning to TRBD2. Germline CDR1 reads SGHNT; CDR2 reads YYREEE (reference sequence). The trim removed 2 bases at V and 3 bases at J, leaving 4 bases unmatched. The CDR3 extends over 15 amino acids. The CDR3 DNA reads TGTGCCAGCAGCTTAGATAGCGGGAACTACAATGAGCAGTTCTTC. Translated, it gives CASSLDSGNYNEQFF.

The CDR3: CASGRVNNEQFF. Written as DNA, the CDR3 is TGTGCCAGCGGGAGGGTTAACAATGAGCAGTTCTTC. The V gene is TRBV6-5, the J gene TRBJ2-1, with 7 bases that match TRBD2. The V gene end was trimmed by 8 bases and the J gene end by 5 bases; junction bases not matched to a gene: 3. This CDR3 spans 12 amino acids. Germline lookup yields CDR1 MNHEY and CDR2 SVGAGI.

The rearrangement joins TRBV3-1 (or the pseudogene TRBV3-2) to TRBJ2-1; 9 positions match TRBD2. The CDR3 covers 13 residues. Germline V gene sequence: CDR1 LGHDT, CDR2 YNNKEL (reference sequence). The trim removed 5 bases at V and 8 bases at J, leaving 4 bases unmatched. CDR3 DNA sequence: TGTGCCAGCAGCTCGGGACTAGCCTATGAGCAGTTCTTC. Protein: CASSSGLAYEQFF.

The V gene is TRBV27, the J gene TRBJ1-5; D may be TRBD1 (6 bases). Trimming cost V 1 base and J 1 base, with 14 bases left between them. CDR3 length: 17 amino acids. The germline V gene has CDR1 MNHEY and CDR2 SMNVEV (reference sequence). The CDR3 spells CASSLLGSGVSNQPQHF. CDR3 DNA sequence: TGTGCCAGCAGTTTATTGGGGTCAGGGGTGAGCAATCAGCCCCAGCATTTT.

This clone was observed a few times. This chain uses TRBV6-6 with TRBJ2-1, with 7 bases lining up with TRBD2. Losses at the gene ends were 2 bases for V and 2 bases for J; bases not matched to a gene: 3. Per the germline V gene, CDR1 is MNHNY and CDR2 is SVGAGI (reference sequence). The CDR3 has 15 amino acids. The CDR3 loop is CASSYPAGTYNEQFF. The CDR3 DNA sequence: TGTGCCAGCAGTTACCCAGCGGGAACCTACAATGAGCAGTTCTTC.

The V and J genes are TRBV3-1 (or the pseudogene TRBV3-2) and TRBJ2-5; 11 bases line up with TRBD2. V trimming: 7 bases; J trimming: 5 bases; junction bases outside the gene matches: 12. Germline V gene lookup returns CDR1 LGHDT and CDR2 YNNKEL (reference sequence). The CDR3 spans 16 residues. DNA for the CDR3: TGTGCCAGCAACCGAATAGCGGGAGGGCCAGAGGAGACCCAGTACTTC. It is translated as CASNRIAGGPEETQYF.

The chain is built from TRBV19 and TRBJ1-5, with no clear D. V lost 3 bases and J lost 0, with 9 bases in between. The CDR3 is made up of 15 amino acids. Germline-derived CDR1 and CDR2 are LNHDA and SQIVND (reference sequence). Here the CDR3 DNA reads TGTGCCAGTAGTATGATAGCAAATAGCAATCAGCCCCAGCATTTT. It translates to CASSMIANSNQPQHF. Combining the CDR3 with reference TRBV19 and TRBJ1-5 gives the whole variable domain DGGITQSPKYLFRKEGQNVTLSCEQNLNHDAMYWYRQDPGQGLRLIYYSQIVNDFQKGDIAEGYSVSREKKESFPLTVTSAQKNPTAFYLCASSMIANSNQPQHFGDGTRLSIL.

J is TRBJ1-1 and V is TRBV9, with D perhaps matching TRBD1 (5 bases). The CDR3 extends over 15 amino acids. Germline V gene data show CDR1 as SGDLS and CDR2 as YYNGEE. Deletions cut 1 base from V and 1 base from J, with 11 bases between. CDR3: CASSVQGIGNTEAFF. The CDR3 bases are TGTGCCAGCAGCGTACAGGGTATTGGGAACACTGAAGCTTTCTTT.

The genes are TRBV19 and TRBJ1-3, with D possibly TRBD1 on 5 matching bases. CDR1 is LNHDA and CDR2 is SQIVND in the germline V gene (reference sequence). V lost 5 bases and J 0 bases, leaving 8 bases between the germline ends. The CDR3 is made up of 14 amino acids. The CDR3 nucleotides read TGTGCCAGTAGTCCGGGACTCTCTGGAAACACCATATATTTT. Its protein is CASSPGLSGNTIYF. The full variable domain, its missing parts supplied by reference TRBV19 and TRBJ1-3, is DGGITQSPKYLFRKEGQNVTLSCEQNLNHDAMYWYRQDPGQGLRLIYYSQIVNDFQKGDIAEGYSVSREKKESFPLTVTSAQKNPTAFYLCASSPGLSGNTIYFGEGSWLTVV.

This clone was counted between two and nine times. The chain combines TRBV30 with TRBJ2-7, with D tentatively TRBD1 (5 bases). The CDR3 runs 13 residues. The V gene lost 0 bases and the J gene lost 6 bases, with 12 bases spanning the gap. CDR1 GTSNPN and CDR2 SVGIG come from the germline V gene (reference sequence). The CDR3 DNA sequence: TGTGCCTGGAGTGTGAGCAGGGCCGCCGAGCAGTACTTC. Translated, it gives CAWSVSRAAEQYF.